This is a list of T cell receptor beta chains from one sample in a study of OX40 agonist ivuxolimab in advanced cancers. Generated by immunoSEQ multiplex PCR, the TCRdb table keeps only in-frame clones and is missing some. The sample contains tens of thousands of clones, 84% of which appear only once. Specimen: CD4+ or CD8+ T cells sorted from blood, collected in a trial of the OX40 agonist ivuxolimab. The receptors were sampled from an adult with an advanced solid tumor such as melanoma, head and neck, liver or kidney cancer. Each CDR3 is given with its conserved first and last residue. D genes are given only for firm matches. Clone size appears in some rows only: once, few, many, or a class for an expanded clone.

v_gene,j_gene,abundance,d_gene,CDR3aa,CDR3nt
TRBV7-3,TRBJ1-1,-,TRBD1,CASSLRPGTGGAVSDTEAFF,TGTGCCAGCAGCTTACGCCCTGGGACAGGGGGCGCGGTTTCGGACACTGAAGCTTTCTTT
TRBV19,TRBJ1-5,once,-,CASRDGGEPQHF,TGTGCCAGTAGGGACGGCGGGGAGCCCCAGCATTTT
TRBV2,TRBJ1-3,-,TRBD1,CASSEVGTANTIYF,TGTGCCAGCAGTGAGGTGGGGACAGCAAACACCATATATTTT
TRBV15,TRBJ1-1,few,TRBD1,CATSRAQGGTEAFF,TGTGCCACCAGCAGAGCCCAGGGGGGCACTGAAGCTTTCTTT
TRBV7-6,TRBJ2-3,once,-,CASSLEVSAADTQYF,TGTGCCAGCAGCTTAGAGGTATCGGCCGCAGATACGCAGTATTTT
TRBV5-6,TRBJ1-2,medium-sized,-,CASSRRDFYGYTF,TGTGCCAGCAGCCGCCGGGATTTCTATGGCTACACCTTC
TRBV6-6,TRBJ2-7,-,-,CASSFSEGLSRGQYF,TGTGCCAGCAGTTTCTCGGAGGGGTTAAGTCGAGGGCAGTACTTC
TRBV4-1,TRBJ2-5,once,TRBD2,CASSQGRLAGVPETQYF,TGCGCCAGCAGCCAGGGCAGACTAGCGGGAGTACCGGAGACCCAGTACTTC
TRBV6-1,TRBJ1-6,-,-,CASSATTNSPLHF,TGTGCCAGCAGTGCGACCACAAATTCACCCCTCCACTTT
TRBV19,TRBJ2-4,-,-,CASSTPGQYKNIQYF,TGTGCCAGTAGTACCCCCGGACAGTACAAAAACATTCAGTACTTC
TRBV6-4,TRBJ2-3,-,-,CASSEGSFTDTQYF,TGTGCCAGCAGTGAAGGCAGCTTCACAGATACGCAGTATTTT
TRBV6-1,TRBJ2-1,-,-,CASSPEGDEQFF,TGTGCCAGCAGTCCTGAGGGGGATGAGCAGTTCTTC
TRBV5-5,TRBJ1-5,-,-,CASSSGTWSQPQHF,TGTGCCAGCAGCTCCGGGACATGGAGTCAGCCCCAGCATTTT
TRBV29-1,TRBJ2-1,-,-,CSVEQMGWGLSYNEQFF,TGCAGCGTTGAACAGATGGGTTGGGGCCTCTCTTACAATGAGCAGTTCTTC
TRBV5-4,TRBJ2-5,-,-,CASSLELEQETQYF,TGTGCCAGCAGCTTGGAGTTGGAACAAGAGACCCAGTACTTC
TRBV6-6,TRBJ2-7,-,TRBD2,CASSYEGGPYEQYF,TGTGCCAGCAGTTACGAGGGAGGGCCCTACGAGCAGTACTTC
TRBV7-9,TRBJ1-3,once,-,CASSLQENTIYF,TGTGCCAGCAGCTTACAGGAAAACACCATATATTTT
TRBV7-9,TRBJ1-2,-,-,CASSLTLSYGYTF,TGTGCCAGCAGCTTAACCCTGAGCTATGGCTACACCTTC
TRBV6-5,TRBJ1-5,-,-,CASRGPGNQPQHF,TGTGCCAGCAGGGGGCCGGGCAATCAGCCCCAGCATTTT
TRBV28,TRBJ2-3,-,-,CASSLGTPQDTQYF,TGTGCCAGCAGTTTAGGTACACCGCAAGATACGCAGTATTTT
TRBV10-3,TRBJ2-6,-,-,CAISDITGANVLTF,TGTGCCATCAGTGATATAACTGGGGCCAACGTCCTGACTTTC
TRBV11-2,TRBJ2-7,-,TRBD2,CASSLPGLAPYEQYF,TGTGCCAGCAGCTTACCTGGACTAGCGCCCTACGAGCAGTACTTC
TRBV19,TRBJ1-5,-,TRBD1,CASSEDRGPSQPQHF,TGTGCCAGTAGTGAGGACAGGGGGCCGAGTCAGCCCCAGCATTTT
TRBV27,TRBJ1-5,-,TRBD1,CASSPKWGQGSNQPQHF,TGTGCCAGCAGTCCAAAATGGGGACAGGGAAGCAATCAGCCCCAGCATTTT
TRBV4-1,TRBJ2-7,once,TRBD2,CASSRELAGGSYEQYF,TGCGCCAGCAGCCGGGAACTAGCGGGAGGCTCCTACGAGCAGTACTTC
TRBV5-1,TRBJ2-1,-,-,CASSRAGGQNEQFF,TGCGCCAGCAGCCGGGCGGGGGGACAGAATGAGCAGTTCTTC
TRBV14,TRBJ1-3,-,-,CASSQAGVGNTIYF,TGTGCCAGCAGCCAAGCAGGGGTTGGAAACACCATATATTTT
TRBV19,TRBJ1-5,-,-,CASATGTISYQPQHF,TGTGCCAGTGCCACAGGGACCATATCTTATCAGCCCCAGCATTTT
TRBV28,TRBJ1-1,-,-,CASSSRTPAEAFF,TGTGCCAGCAGTTCGCGGACACCGGCCGAAGCTTTCTTT
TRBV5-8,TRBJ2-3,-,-,CASSYRGTDTQYF,TGTGCCAGCAGCTACAGGGGCACAGATACGCAGTATTTT